This TCR beta chain derives from a study of cytomegalovirus exposure and HLA in healthy donors. General study findings and limits: Later work found most CMV-associated TCR beta chains apparently HLA-restricted. The productive fraction for most TCR beta V segments was about 87% or about 30% in an earlier analysis.

In regard to this clone: Its antigen is not identified. The junction departs from the called germline gene at one end, perhaps through a read error.

When sampled, the donors appeared nominally healthy, though they likely had unrecorded immune exposures. In the PCR, 60 Vbeta and 13 Jbeta primers were used. Only in-frame clones appear in the TCRdb table, and some are missing; sequencing was by immunoSEQ multiplex PCR. The sample includes 200,000 or so clones, about 85% of them seen just once. This clonotype was obtained from a human donor in good health. Sequencing used PBMCs.

This CDR3 is CASSLAGGTNTGELFF. The CDR3 DNA sequence: TGTGCTAGCAGCTTAGCAGGGGGCACGAACACCGGGGAGCTGTTTTTT. The chain recombines TRBV7-7 with TRBJ2-2, with 8 bases aligning to TRBD1. This CDR3 comprises 16 residues. Germline values: CDR1 SSHAT, CDR2 FNYEAQ (reference sequence).